The present T cell receptor beta chain was sequenced within a study of blood T cell repertoires in COVID-19. Study information: PBMCs, B-cell-depleted T cells, or T cells provided the cDNA or gDNA that made up the material.

CDR1 is SGHAT, CDR2 FQNNGV, per germline. The CDR3 sequence is 13 residues long. Trimming left V 7 bases short and J 3 bases short, with 13 bases between. TCRdb's table, derived via immunoSEQ multiplex PCR, lists solely in-frame clones and lacks some. The sample lists approximately 150,000 clones, around 81% occurring once. What was sequenced was peripheral blood. V gene TRBV11-2 combines with J gene TRBJ2-7; D remains unclear. This clonotype originated in a man between 60 and 75 years old with active or convalescent COVID-19. The CDR3 reads CASTPRSDYEQYF. The CDR3 DNA is TGTGCCAGCACCCCGAGGAGCGACTACGAGCAGTACTTC. The full variable domain, rest sourced from reference TRBV11-2 and TRBJ2-7, is EAGVAQSPRYKIIEKRQSVAFWCNPISGHATLYWYQQILGQGPKLLIQFQNNGVVDDSQLPKDRFSAERLKGVDSTLKIQPAKLEDSAVYLCASTPRSDYEQYFGPGTRLTVT.